The rows below give T cell receptor beta chains drawn from one sample of a study of cytotoxic CD8 clonotypes in ibrutinib-treated CLL. Sequencing used immunoSEQ multiplex PCR; TCRdb keeps in-frame clones, though not all of them. The table records some 200,000 clones, approximately 79% of them present only once. Specimen: PBMCs, collected after 12 months of ibrutinib treatment. The receptor set was obtained from a human donor with chronic lymphocytic leukemia. Each CDR3 is given with its conserved first and last residue. A D gene is named only where the DNA matches it firmly. Clone sizes are given selectively: once, few, many, or a class where the clone is expanded.

TRBV5-5	.	.	TRBJ1-6	TGTGCCAGCAGCCCTGACAGTAATTCACCCCTCCACTTT	CASSPDSNSPLHF
TRBV13	.	.	TRBJ2-1	TGTGCCAGCAGCTTAGCTCCCTCCCTAGGGCCTGAGCAGTTCTTC	CASSLAPSLGPEQFF
TRBV2	.	few	TRBJ2-5	TGTGCCAGCAGTGAGAGGTCTTATTGGCAGGGAATGGAGACCCAGTACTTC	CASSERSYWQGMETQYF
TRBV20-1	.	once	TRBJ2-5	TGCAGTGCTAGTGGGGAGACCCAGTACTTC	CSASGETQYF
TRBV2	.	.	TRBJ1-5	TGTGCCAGCAGTGAAGCACCTACCGTACTGCGTCAGCCCCAGCATTTT	CASSEAPTVLRQPQHF
TRBV6-5	.	few	TRBJ1-2	TGTGCCAGCAGTTACGACAGTAACTATGGCTACACCTTC	CASSYDSNYGYTF
TRBV11-3	.	.	TRBJ2-7	TGTGCCAGCAGCTTCACAGGGAGTTGGGAGCAGTACTTC	CASSFTGSWEQYF
TRBV15	TRBD1	.	TRBJ2-1	TGTGCCACCAGCAGTGGGAGGACAGGGGTGGGTGAGCAGTTCTTC	CATSSGRTGVGEQFF
TRBV19	TRBD1	.	TRBJ2-7	TGTGCCAGTAGTATAGGGTCCGGGACAGGAATATACGAGCAGTACTTC	CASSIGSGTGIYEQYF
TRBV27	.	.	TRBJ1-3	TGTGCCAGCAGTTTATCCAGGGCGGGCGGAAACACCATATATTTT	CASSLSRAGGNTIYF
TRBV6-4	.	.	TRBJ2-1	TGTGCCAGCAGTGCCACACCGGGAATAGACTACAATGAGCAGTTCTTC	CASSATPGIDYNEQFF
TRBV7-9	.	.	TRBJ1-1	TGTGCCAGCAGCTTAGGTTTCGAGCGAGAAGCTTTCTTT	CASSLGFEREAFF
TRBV6-5	TRBD1	.	TRBJ1-5	TGTGCCAGCAGTTACTCAGGGGGCCATCAGCCCCAGCATTTT	CASSYSGGHQPQHF
TRBV7-9	TRBD1	.	TRBJ2-7	TGTGCCAGCAGCCTCCGACAGGGGAAGGAGCAGTACTTC	CASSLRQGKEQYF
TRBV27	TRBD2	.	TRBJ2-3	TGTGCCAGCAGTTTTGCGGGAGGCTCACATGAGGATACGCAGTATTTT	CASSFAGGSHEDTQYF